This T cell receptor (beta chain) was identified during a study of T cells after posttransplantation cyclophosphamide. Study-wide results and caveats: Later post-transplant blood repertoires were often dominated by donor CD8+ memory clones. Recipient CMV seropositivity and CMV reactivation strongly tracked TRB clonality.

In the case of this clone: No antigen is known for it.

Here immunoSEQ multiplex PCR was the method, and the copy in TCRdb shows in-frame clones only, minus some. Among some 21,000 clones listed, around 85% were seen once. Sampled 1 year posttransplant, controls received myeloablative marrow transplants, methotrexate and a calcineurin inhibitor. The CDR3 has 14 residues. V was clipped by 4 bases and J by 1 base; unmatched bases: 4. Germline lookup yields CDR1 SGDLS and CDR2 YYNGEE. This TCR came from a female patient younger than 45 who received an allogeneic stem cell transplant from an unrelated donor, was CMV-positive, and had acute and chronic GVHD. The graft donor may be the source of some T cells. Sequences were derived from PBMCs, sampled about 400 days after allogeneic stem cell transplant with calcineurin inhibitor and methotrexate. This chain connects TRBV9 to TRBJ2-5, with 7 bases identical to TRBD1. This chain's CDR3 is CASSIQGVQETQYF. In DNA form, the CDR3 reads TGTGCCAGCAGCATTCAGGGGGTCCAAGAGACCCAGTACTTC.